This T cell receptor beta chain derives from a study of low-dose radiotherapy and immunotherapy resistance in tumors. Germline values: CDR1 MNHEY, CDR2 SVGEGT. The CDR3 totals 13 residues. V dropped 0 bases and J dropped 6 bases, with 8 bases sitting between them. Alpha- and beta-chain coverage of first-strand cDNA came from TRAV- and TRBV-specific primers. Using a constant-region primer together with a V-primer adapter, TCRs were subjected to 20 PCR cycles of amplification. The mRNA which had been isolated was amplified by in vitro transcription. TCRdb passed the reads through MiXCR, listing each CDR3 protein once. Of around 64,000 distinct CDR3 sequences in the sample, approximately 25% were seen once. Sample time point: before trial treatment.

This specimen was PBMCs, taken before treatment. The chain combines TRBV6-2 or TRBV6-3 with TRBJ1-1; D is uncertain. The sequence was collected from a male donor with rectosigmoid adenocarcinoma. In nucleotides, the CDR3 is TGTGCCAGCAGTTACTCGATAGCGGCTGAAGCTTTCTTT. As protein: CASSYSIAAEAFF.